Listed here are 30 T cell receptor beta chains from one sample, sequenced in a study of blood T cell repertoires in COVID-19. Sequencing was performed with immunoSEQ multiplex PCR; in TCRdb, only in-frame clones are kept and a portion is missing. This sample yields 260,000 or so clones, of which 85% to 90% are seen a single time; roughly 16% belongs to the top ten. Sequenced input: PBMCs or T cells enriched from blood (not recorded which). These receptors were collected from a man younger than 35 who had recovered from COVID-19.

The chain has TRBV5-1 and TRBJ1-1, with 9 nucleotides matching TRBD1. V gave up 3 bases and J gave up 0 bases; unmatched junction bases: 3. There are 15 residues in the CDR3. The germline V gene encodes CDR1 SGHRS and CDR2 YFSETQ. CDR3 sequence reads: CASSWDRDMNTEAFF. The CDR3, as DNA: TGCGCCAGCAGCTGGGACAGGGACATGAACACTGAAGCTTTCTTT.

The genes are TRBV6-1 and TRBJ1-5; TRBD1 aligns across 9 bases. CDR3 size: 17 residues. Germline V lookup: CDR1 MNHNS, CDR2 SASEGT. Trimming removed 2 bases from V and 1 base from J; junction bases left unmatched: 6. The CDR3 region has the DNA TGTGCCAGCAGTGAATATCGAGGGACAGGGAGCAATCAGCCCCAGCATTTT. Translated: CASSEYRGTGSNQPQHF.

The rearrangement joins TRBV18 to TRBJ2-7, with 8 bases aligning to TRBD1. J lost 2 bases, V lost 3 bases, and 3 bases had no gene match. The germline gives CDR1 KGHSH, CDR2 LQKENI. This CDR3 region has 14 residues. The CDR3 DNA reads TGTGCCAGCTCACCCCCAGGGGGCACCTACGAGCAGTACTTC. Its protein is CASSPPGGTYEQYF. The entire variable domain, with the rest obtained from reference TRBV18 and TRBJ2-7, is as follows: NAGVMQNPRHLVRRRGQEARLRCSPMKGHSHVYWYRQLPEEGLKFMVYLQKENIIDESGMPKERFSAEFPKEGPSILRIQQVVRGDSAAYFCASSPPGGTYEQYFGPGTRLTVT.

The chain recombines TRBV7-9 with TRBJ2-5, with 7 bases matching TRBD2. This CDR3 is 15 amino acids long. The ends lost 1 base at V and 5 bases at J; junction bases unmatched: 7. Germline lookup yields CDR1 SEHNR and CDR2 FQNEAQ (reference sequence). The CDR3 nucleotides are TGTGCCAGCAGCTTAGATTACGACGGGGGGGAGACCCAGTACTTC. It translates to CASSLDYDGGETQYF.

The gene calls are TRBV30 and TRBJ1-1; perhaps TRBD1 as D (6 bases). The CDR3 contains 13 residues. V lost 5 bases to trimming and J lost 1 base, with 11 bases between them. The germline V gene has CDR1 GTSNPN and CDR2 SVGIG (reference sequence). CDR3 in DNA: TGTGCCTGGGCAAGGACAGCGAACACTGAAGCTTTCTTT. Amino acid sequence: CAWARTANTEAFF. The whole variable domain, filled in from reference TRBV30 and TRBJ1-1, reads SQTIHQWPATLVQPVGSPLSLECTVEGTSNPNLYWYRQAAGRGLQLLFYSVGIGQISSEVPQNLSASRPQDRQFILSSKKLLLSDSGFYLCAWARTANTEAFFGQGTRLTVV.

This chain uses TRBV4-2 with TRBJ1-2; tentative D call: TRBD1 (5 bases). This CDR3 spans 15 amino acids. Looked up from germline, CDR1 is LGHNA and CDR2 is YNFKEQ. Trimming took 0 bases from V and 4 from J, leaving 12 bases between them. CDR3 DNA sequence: TGTGCCAGCAGCCAAGACCCACAGGCTCCCTATGGCTACACCTTC. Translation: CASSQDPQAPYGYTF.

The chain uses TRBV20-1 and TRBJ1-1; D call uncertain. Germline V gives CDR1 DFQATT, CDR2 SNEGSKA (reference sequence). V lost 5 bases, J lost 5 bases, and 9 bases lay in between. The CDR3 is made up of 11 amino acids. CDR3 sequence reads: CSAPWTTEAFF. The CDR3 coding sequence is TGCAGTGCTCCTTGGACTACTGAAGCTTTCTTT.

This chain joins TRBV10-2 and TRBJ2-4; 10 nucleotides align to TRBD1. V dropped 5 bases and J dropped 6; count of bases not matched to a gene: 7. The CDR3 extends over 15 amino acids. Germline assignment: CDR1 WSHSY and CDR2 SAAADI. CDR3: CASSLGQGIRNIQYF. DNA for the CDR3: TGCGCCAGCAGTTTGGGACAGGGGATACGAAACATTCAGTACTTC.

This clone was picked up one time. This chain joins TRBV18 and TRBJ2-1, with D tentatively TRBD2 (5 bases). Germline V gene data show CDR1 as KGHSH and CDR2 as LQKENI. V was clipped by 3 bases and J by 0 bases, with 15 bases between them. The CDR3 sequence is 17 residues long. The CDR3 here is CASSPLLAASSYNEQFF. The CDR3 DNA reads TGTGCCAGCTCACCTCTTCTAGCTGCGAGCTCCTACAATGAGCAGTTCTTC.

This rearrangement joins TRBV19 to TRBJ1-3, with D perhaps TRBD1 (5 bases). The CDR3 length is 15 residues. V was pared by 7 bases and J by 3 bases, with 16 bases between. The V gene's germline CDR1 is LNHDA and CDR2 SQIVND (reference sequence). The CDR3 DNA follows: TGTGCCAGTATCGACCCCGGGACTTTTGGAAACACCATATATTTT. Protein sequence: CASIDPGTFGNTIYF.

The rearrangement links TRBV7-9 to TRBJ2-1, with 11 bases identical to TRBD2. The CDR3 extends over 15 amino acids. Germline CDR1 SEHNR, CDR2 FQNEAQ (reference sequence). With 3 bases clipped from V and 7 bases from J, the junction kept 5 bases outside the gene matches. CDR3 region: CASSLGRTSGNEQFF. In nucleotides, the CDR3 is TGTGCCAGCAGCTTGGGTAGGACTAGCGGGAATGAGCAGTTCTTC.

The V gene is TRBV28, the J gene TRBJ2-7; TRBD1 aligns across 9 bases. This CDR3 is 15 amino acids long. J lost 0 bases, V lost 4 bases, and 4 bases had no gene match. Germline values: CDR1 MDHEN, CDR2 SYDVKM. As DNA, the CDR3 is TGTGCCAGCAGTTCTACAGGGGGCCCCTCCTACGAGCAGTACTTC. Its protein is CASSSTGGPSYEQYF.

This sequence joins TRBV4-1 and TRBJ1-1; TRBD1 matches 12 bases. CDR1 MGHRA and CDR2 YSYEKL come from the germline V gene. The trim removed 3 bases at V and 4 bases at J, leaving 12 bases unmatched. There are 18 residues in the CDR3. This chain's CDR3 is CASSHGRDRGRSGTEAFF. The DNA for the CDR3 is TGCGCCAGCAGCCACGGCCGGGACAGGGGGCGGAGTGGCACTGAAGCTTTCTTT.

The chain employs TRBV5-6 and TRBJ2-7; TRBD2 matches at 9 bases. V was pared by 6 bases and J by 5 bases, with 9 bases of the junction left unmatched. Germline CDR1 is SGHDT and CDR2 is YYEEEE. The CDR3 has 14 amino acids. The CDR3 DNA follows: TGTGCCAGCAACTGGGCCGCTAGCGGGGACGAGCAGTACTTC. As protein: CASNWAASGDEQYF.

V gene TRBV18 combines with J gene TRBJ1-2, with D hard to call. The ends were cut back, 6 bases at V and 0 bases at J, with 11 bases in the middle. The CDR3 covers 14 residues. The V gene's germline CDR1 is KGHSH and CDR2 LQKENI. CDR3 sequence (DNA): TGTGCCAGCTCCGTTCAACCAGCTAACTATGGCTACACCTTC. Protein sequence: CASSVQPANYGYTF.

The CDR3 loop reads CAALDRRVVNTEAFF. In nucleotides, the CDR3 is TGTGCCGCCCTCGACAGAAGGGTAGTGAACACTGAAGCTTTCTTT. V usage is TRBV6-5 and J usage is TRBJ1-1, with a weak D call TRBD1 (5 bases). Trimming removed 11 bases from V and 0 bases from J, with 19 bases in between. Germline CDR1 reads MNHEY; CDR2 reads SVGAGI. CDR3 length: 15 residues.

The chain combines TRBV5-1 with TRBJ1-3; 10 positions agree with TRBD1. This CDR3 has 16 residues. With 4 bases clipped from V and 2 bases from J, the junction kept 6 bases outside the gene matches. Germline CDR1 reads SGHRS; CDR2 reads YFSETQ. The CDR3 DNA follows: TGCGCCAGCAGCCAGGACAGGGGGTCTGCTGGAAACACCATATATTTT. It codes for CASSQDRGSAGNTIYF.

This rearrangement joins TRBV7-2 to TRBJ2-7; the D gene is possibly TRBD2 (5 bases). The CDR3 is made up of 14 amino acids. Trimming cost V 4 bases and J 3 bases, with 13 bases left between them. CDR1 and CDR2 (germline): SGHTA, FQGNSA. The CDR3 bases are TGTGCCAGCAGCTGGTCCGGGAACGACTACGAGCAGTACTTC. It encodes CASSWSGNDYEQYF.

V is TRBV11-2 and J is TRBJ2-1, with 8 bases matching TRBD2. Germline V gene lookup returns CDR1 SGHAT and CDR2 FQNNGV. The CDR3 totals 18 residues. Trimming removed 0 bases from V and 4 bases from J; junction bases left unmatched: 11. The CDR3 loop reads CASSLDLEREGGYNEQFF. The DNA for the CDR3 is TGTGCCAGCAGCTTAGATCTCGAACGGGAGGGCGGTTACAATGAGCAGTTCTTC.

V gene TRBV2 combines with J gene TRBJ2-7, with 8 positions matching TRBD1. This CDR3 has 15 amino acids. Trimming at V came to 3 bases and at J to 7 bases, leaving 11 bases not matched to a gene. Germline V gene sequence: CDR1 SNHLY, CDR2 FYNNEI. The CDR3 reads CASSERGQVRGEQYF. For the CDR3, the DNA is TGTGCCAGCAGTGAGAGGGGACAGGTCCGAGGGGAGCAGTACTTC.

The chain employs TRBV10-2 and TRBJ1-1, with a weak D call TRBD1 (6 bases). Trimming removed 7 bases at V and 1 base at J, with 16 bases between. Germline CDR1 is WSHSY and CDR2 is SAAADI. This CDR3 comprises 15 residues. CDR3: CASIPQGYENTEAFF. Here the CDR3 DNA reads TGCGCCAGCATTCCACAGGGTTATGAGAACACTGAAGCTTTCTTT.

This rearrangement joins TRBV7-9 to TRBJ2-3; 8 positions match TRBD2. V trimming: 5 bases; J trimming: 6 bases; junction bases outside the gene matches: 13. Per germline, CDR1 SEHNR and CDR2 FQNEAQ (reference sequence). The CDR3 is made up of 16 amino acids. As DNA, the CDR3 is TGTGCCAGCAGCCCCCTTACGGGAGGGCTGCGGGATACGCAGTATTTT. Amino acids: CASSPLTGGLRDTQYF.

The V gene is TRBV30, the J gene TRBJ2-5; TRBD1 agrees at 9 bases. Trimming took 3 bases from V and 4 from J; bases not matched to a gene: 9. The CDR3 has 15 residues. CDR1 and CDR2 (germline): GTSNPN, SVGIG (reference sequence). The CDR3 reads CAWSATGGFGETQYF. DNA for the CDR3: TGTGCCTGGAGCGCTACAGGGGGCTTTGGAGAGACCCAGTACTTC.

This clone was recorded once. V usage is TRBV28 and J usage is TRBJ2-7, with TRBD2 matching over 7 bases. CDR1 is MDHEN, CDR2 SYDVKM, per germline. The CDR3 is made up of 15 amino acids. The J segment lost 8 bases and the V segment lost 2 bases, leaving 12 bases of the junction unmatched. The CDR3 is CASSLTPGGADQQYF. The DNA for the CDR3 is TGTGCCAGCAGTTTAACCCCGGGAGGCGCGGACCAGCAGTACTTC.

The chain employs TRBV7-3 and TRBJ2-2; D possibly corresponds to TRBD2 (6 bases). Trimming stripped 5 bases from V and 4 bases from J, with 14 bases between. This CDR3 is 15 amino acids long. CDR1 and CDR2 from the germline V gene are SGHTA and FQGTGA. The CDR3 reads CASSLGREATGELFF. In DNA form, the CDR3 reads TGTGCCAGCAGCCTCGGCAGGGAGGCCACCGGGGAGCTGTTTTTT.

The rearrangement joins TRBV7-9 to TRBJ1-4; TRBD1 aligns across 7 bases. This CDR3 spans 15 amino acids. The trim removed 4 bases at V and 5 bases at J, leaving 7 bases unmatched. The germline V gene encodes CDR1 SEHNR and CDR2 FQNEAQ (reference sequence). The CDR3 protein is CASSYRTGGNEKLFF. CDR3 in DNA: TGTGCCAGCAGCTATCGGACAGGCGGCAATGAAAAACTGTTTTTT.

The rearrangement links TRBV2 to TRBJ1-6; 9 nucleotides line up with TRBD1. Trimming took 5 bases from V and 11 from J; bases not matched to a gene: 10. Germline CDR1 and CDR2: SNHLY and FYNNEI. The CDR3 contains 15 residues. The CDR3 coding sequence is TGTGCCAGCAGTCCATGGACAGGGGTGGGGACACCCCTCCACTTT. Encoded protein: CASSPWTGVGTPLHF.

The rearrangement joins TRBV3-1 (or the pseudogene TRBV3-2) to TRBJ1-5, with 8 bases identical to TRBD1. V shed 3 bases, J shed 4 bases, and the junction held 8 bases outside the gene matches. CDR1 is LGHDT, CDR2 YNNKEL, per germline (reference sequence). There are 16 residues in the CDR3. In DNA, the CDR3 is TGTGCCAGCAGCCACGGTGGGGACAGGCGGAATCAGCCCCAGCATTTT. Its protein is CASSHGGDRRNQPQHF.

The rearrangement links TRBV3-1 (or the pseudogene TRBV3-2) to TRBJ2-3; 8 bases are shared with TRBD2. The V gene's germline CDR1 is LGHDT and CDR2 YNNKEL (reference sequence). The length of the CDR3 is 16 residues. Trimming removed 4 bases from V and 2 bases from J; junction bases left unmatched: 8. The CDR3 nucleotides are TGTGCCAGCAGCCGTTTGGCGGGGGGACTCACAGATACGCAGTATTTT. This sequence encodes CASSRLAGGLTDTQYF.

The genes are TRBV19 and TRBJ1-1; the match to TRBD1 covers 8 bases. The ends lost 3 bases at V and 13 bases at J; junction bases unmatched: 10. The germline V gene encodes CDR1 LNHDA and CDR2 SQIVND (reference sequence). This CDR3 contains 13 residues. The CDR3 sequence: CASSITVGQENFF. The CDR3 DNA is TGTGCCAGTAGTATTACGGTGGGACAGGAAAATTTCTTT. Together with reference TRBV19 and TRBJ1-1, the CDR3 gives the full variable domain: DGGITQSPKYLFRKEGQNVTLSCEQNLNHDAMYWYRQDPGQGLRLIYYSQIVNDFQKGDIAEGYSVSREKKESFPLTVTSAQKNPTAFYLCASSITVGQENFFGQGTRLTVV.